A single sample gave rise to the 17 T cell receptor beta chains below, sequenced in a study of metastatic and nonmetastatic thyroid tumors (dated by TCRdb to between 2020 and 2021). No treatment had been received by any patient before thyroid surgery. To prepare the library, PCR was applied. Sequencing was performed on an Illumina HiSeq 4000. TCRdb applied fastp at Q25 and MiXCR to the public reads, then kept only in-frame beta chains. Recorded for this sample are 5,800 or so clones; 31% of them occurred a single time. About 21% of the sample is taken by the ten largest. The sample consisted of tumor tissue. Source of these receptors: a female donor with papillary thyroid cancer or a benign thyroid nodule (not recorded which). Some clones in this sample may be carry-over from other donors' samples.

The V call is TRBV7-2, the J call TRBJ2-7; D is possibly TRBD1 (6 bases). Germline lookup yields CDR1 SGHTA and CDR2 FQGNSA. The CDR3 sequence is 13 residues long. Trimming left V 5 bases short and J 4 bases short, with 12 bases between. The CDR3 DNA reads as TGTGCCAGCAGCCTTGGACAGATGTACGAGCAGTACTTC. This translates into CASSLGQMYEQYF. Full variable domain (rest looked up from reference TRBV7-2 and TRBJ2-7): GAGVSQSPSNKVTEKGKDVELRCDPISGHTALYWYRQSLGQGLEFLIYFQGNSAPDKSGLPSDRFSAERTGGSVSTLTIQRTQQEDSAVYLCASSLGQMYEQYFGPGTRLTVT.

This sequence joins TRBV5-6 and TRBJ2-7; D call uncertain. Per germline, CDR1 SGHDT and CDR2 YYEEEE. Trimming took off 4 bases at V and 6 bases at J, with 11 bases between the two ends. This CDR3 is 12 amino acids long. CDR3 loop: CASSPMAGEQYF. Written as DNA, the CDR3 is TGTGCCAGCAGCCCCATGGCTGGCGAGCAGTACTTC.

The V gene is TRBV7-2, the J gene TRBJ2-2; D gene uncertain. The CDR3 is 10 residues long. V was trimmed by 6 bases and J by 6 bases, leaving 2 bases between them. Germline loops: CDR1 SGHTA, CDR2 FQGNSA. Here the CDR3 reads CASRAGELFF. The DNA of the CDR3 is TGTGCCAGCAGGGCCGGGGAGCTGTTTTTT.

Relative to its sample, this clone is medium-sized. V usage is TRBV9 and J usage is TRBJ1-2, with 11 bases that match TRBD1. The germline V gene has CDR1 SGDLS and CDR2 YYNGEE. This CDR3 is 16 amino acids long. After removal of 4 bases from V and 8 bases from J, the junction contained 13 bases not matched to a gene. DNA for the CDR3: TGTGCCAGCAGCCTATTGGGACAGGGGGGCGACGGAGGCTACACCTTC. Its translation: CASSLLGQGGDGGYTF.

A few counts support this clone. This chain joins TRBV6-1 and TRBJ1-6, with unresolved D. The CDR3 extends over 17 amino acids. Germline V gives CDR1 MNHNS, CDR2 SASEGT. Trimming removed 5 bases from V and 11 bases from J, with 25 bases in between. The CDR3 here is CASSSPRTATPAAPLHF. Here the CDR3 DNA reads TGTGCCAGCAGTTCCCCCCGAACAGCAACCCCCGCGGCACCCCTCCACTTT.

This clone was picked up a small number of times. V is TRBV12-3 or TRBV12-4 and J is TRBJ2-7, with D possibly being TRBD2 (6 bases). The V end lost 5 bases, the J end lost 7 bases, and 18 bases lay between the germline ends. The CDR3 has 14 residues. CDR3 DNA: TGTGCCAGCAGTGACGTTGGGGGGATCGAGGAGCAGTACTTC. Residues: CASSDVGGIEEQYF.

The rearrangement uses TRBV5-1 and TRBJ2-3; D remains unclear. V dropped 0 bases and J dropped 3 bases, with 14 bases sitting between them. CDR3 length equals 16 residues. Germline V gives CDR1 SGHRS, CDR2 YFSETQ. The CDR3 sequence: CASSLEQLARTDTQYF. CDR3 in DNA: TGCGCCAGCAGCTTGGAACAGCTCGCTAGGACAGATACGCAGTATTTT.

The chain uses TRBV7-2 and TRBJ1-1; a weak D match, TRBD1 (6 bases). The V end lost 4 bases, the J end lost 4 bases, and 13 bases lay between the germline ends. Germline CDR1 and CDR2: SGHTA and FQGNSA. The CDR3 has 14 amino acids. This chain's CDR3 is CASSSLPGATEAFF. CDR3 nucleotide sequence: TGTGCCAGCAGCTCCCTCCCAGGGGCCACTGAAGCTTTCTTT. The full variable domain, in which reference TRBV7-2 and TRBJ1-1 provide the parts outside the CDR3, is GAGVSQSPSNKVTEKGKDVELRCDPISGHTALYWYRQSLGQGLEFLIYFQGNSAPDKSGLPSDRFSAERTGGSVSTLTIQRTQQEDSAVYLCASSSLPGATEAFFGQGTRLTVV.

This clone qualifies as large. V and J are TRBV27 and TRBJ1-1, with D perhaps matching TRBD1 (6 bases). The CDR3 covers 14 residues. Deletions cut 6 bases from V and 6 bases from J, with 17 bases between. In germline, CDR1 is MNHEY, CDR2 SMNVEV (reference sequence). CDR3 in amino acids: CASSPGGRDAEAFF. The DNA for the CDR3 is TGTGCCAGCAGCCCTGGGGGGCGCGACGCTGAAGCTTTCTTT.

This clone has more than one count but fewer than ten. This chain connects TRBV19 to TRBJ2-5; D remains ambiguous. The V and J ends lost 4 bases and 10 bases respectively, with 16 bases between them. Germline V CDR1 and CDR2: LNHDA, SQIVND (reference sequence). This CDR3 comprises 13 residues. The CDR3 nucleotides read TGTGCCAGTAGTAATCGGCCTGTCGATAACCAGTACTTC. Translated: CASSNRPVDNQYF.

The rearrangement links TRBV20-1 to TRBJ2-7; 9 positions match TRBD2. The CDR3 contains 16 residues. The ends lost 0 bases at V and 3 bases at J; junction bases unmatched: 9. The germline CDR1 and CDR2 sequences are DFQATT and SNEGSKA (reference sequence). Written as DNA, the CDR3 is TGCAGTGCTAGAGATTTCGGGTCTAGCGGGAACTACGAGCAGTACTTC. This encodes CSARDFGSSGNYEQYF.

CDR3 nucleotide sequence: TGTGCCAGCAGGTCGGGACCCGGGACAGGGGGCCTCTATGAGCAGTTCTTC. Amino acid sequence: CASRSGPGTGGLYEQFF. The V and J genes are TRBV6-6 and TRBJ2-1; 12 bases agree with TRBD1. CDR3 length: 17 amino acids. V lost 6 bases to trimming and J lost 8 bases; unmatched junction nucleotides: 14. CDR1 is MNHNY and CDR2 is SVGAGI in the germline V gene (reference sequence).

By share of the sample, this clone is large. As DNA, the CDR3 is TGTGCCAGTAGTATCGTCCCTGGTGGTGAGCAGTTCTTC. Its translation: CASSIVPGGEQFF. The V call is TRBV19, the J call TRBJ2-1; unclear D gene. V was pared by 3 bases and J by 9 bases, with 12 bases between. The CDR3 sequence is 13 residues long. Germline V CDR1 and CDR2: LNHDA, SQIVND (reference sequence). Complete variable domain (other parts from reference TRBV19 and TRBJ2-1): DGGITQSPKYLFRKEGQNVTLSCEQNLNHDAMYWYRQDPGQGLRLIYYSQIVNDFQKGDIAEGYSVSREKKESFPLTVTSAQKNPTAFYLCASSIVPGGEQFFGPGTRLTVL.

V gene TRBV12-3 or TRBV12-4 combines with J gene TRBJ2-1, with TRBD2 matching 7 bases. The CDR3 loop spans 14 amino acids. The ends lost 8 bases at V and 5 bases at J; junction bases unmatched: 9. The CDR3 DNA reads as TGTGCCAGCGGGCGACTAGCCGCAAACAATGAGCAGTTCTTC. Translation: CASGRLAANNEQFF.

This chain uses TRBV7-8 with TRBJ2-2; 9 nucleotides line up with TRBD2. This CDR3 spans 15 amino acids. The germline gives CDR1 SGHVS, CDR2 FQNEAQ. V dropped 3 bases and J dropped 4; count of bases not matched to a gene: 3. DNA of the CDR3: TGTGCCAGCAGCTTGTTAGCGGGAGCCACCGGGGAGCTGTTTTTT. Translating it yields CASSLLAGATGELFF.

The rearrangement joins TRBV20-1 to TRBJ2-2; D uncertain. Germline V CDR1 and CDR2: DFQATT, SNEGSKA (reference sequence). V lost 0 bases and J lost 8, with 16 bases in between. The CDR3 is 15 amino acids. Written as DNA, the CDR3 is TGCAGTGCTAGAGATAGTACAGACCGAGAAGGGGAGCTGTTTTTT. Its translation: CSARDSTDREGELFF.

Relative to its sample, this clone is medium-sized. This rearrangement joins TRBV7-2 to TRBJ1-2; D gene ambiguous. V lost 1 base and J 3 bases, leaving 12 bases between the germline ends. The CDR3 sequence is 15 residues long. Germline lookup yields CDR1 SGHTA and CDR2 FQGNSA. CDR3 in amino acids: CASSLVSRQDYGYTF. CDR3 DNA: TGTGCCAGCAGCTTAGTATCCCGGCAGGACTATGGCTACACCTTC.